The clone carrying this T cell receptor (beta chain) occurred a few times. The target antigen is unknown. Germline V gene lookup returns CDR1 SGHDN and CDR2 FVKESK. The CDR3 length is 14 residues. V was cut by 3 bases and J by 6 bases, with 14 bases left in between. This sample is part of a study of beta chain features in type 1 diabetes. Whole-study results and caveats: Across all four CD4+ subsets, people with type 1 diabetes showed modestly shorter TCRB CDR3s. Any PCR bias toward short templates would affect both groups alike.

Reverse transcribing all isolated RNA meant expressed TCRB transcripts were sequenced. Regulatory, naive and central memory T cell samples averaged approximately 3.4 million reads. Repertoires were generated with immunoSEQ multiplex PCR, while TCRdb's copy carries only in-frame clones and drops some. The data show around 500,000 clones, with about 32% seen just once and roughly 0.066% held by the top ten. This TCR was sampled from a man aged 18 to 29 in good health. Sequencing was carried out using naive CD4+ T cells from blood. The chain carries TRBV14 and TRBJ2-5; D might be TRBD2 (5 bases). For the CDR3, the DNA is TGTGCCAGCAGCCAGGTTGAGGGCATACAGACCCAGTACTTC. Encoded protein: CASSQVEGIQTQYF.